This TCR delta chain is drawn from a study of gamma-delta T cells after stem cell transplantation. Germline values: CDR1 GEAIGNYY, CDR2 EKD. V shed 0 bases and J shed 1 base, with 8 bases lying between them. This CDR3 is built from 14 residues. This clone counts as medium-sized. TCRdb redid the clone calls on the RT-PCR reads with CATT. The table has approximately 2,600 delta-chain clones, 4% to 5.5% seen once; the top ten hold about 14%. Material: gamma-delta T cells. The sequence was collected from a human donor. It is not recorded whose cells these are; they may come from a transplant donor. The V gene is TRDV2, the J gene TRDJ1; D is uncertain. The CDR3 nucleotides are TGTGCCTGTGACACCGTCGTCTCCACCGATAAACTCATCTTT. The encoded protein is CACDTVVSTDKLIF.